Listed below are T cell receptor beta chains from one sample, sequenced in a study of cytomegalovirus exposure and HLA in healthy donors. Generated by immunoSEQ multiplex PCR, the TCRdb table keeps only in-frame clones and is missing some. The profile shows some 97,000 clones, around 82% of them singletons. The specimen sequenced was PBMCs. The receptors were sampled from a woman in her forties or fifties in good health and CMV-seropositive. CDR3s include the opening cysteine and the closing phenylalanine or tryptophan. Fields, in order: CDR3 DNA, CDR3 protein, D gene, V gene, clone size, CDR3 length, J gene. A D gene is named only where the DNA matches it firmly. Clone size is stated in some rows and not others, as once, few, many or a class when expanded.

CDR3 DNA: TGTGCCAGCAGCCACTCCTACAGGGATAAAGAGACCCAGTACTTC; CDR3 protein: CASSHSYRDKETQYF; D gene: -; V gene: TRBV6-5; clone size: -; CDR3 length: 15; J gene: TRBJ2-5
CDR3 DNA: TGTGCCAGCAGTCCACAGGCGAACACTGAAGCTTTCTTT; CDR3 protein: CASSPQANTEAFF; D gene: -; V gene: TRBV2; clone size: -; CDR3 length: 13; J gene: TRBJ1-1
CDR3 DNA: TGTGCCTGGGGGAGACAGGGGACGCTTAATGAAAAACTGTTTTTT; CDR3 protein: CAWGRQGTLNEKLFF; D gene: TRBD1; V gene: TRBV30; clone size: -; CDR3 length: 15; J gene: TRBJ1-4
CDR3 DNA: TGTGCCAGCAGTTGGCTGGACAGGGGTAGTTATGGCTACACCTTC; CDR3 protein: CASSWLDRGSYGYTF; D gene: TRBD1; V gene: TRBV6-5; clone size: -; CDR3 length: 15; J gene: TRBJ1-2
CDR3 DNA: TGTGCCAGCAGCGTTGAACTAGCATCTAGCACAGATACGCAGTATTTT; CDR3 protein: CASSVELASSTDTQYF; D gene: -; V gene: TRBV9; clone size: -; CDR3 length: 16; J gene: TRBJ2-3
CDR3 DNA: TGTGCCAGCAGCGTCAGCGGCCAGGCAGGTGAGCAGTTCTTC; CDR3 protein: CASSVSGQAGEQFF; D gene: -; V gene: TRBV9; clone size: -; CDR3 length: 14; J gene: TRBJ2-1
CDR3 DNA: TGCGCCAGCAGTCGAGGAACAGGGGCAGGGGAGCAGTACTTC; CDR3 protein: CASSRGTGAGEQYF; D gene: TRBD1; V gene: TRBV10-1; clone size: few; CDR3 length: 14; J gene: TRBJ2-7
CDR3 DNA: TGTGCCAGCACCCGGGTTGGGGACAAGCAGTACTTC; CDR3 protein: CASTRVGDKQYF; D gene: -; V gene: TRBV6-5; clone size: few; CDR3 length: 12; J gene: TRBJ2-7
CDR3 DNA: TGTTCCAGCACCCCAGGGGGTGGCTACACCTTC; CDR3 protein: CSSTPGGGYTF; D gene: TRBD1; V gene: TRBV7-9; clone size: -; CDR3 length: 11; J gene: TRBJ1-2
CDR3 DNA: TGTGCCAGCAGCCCCAGGGCAGGCGGAGGAAACACCATATATTTT; CDR3 protein: CASSPRAGGGNTIYF; D gene: -; V gene: TRBV11-2; clone size: -; CDR3 length: 15; J gene: TRBJ1-3
CDR3 DNA: TGTGCCAGCAGTTACTCCCGGGACAGTTACAATGAGCAGTTCTTC; CDR3 protein: CASSYSRDSYNEQFF; D gene: TRBD1; V gene: TRBV6-5; clone size: -; CDR3 length: 15; J gene: TRBJ2-1
CDR3 DNA: TGTGCCAGCCGAGACAGGGACCGGAACACTGAAGCTTTCTTT; CDR3 protein: CASRDRDRNTEAFF; D gene: TRBD1; V gene: TRBV6-6; clone size: few; CDR3 length: 14; J gene: TRBJ1-1
CDR3 DNA: TGCGCCAGCAGCTTGGTATCTGGGTCCCCTCGGGGTGGGGCCAACGTCCTGACTTTC; CDR3 protein: CASSLVSGSPRGGANVLTF; D gene: -; V gene: TRBV5-1; clone size: -; CDR3 length: 19; J gene: TRBJ2-6
CDR3 DNA: TGTGCCAGCAGCTTTAGGGGCACCGGGGAGCTGTTTTTT; CDR3 protein: CASSFRGTGELFF; D gene: -; V gene: TRBV5-6; clone size: -; CDR3 length: 13; J gene: TRBJ2-2
CDR3 DNA: TGTGCCACCAGCAGAGATACAGGGGGCGAGACTGAAGCTTTCTTT; CDR3 protein: CATSRDTGGETEAFF; D gene: TRBD1; V gene: TRBV15; clone size: -; CDR3 length: 15; J gene: TRBJ1-1
CDR3 DNA: TGTGCCAGCAGGGCGGGACTAGCGAGCTCCTACGAGCAGTACTTC; CDR3 protein: CASRAGLASSYEQYF; D gene: TRBD2; V gene: TRBV2; clone size: -; CDR3 length: 15; J gene: TRBJ2-7
CDR3 DNA: TGCGCCAGCAGCCATGTGAGGACAGGGGATAGCTCTGGGGCCAACGTCCTGACTTTC; CDR3 protein: CASSHVRTGDSSGANVLTF; D gene: TRBD1; V gene: TRBV4-1; clone size: once; CDR3 length: 19; J gene: TRBJ2-6
CDR3 DNA: TGTGCCAGCAGTGATCGGACAGGGGCGGCCTATGGCTACACCTTC; CDR3 protein: CASSDRTGAAYGYTF; D gene: TRBD1; V gene: TRBV6-1; clone size: -; CDR3 length: 15; J gene: TRBJ1-2
CDR3 DNA: TGTGCCTGGAGTGTACCAAGCCGGGAGCAGTACTTC; CDR3 protein: CAWSVPSREQYF; D gene: -; V gene: TRBV30; clone size: -; CDR3 length: 12; J gene: TRBJ2-7
CDR3 DNA: TGTGCCAGCAGTTTAGTCCCCGGGGGATCCTACAATGAGCAGTTCTTC; CDR3 protein: CASSLVPGGSYNEQFF; D gene: -; V gene: TRBV27; clone size: once; CDR3 length: 16; J gene: TRBJ2-1
CDR3 DNA: TGTGCCACATCGGACTCCTCTGGAAACACCATATATTTT; CDR3 protein: CATSDSSGNTIYF; D gene: -; V gene: TRBV14; clone size: -; CDR3 length: 13; J gene: TRBJ1-3
CDR3 DNA: TGTGCCAGCAGTCCCCAGTCCGGGTTCAGAGATACGCAGTATTTT; CDR3 protein: CASSPQSGFRDTQYF; D gene: -; V gene: TRBV6-1; clone size: -; CDR3 length: 15; J gene: TRBJ2-3
CDR3 DNA: TGTGCCACCTCGACAGGGGGCAACACCGGGGAGCTGTTTTTT; CDR3 protein: CATSTGGNTGELFF; D gene: TRBD1; V gene: TRBV18; clone size: -; CDR3 length: 14; J gene: TRBJ2-2
CDR3 DNA: TGTGCCAGCAGCTTCACCCAGGGGAACTATGGCTACACCTTC; CDR3 protein: CASSFTQGNYGYTF; D gene: -; V gene: TRBV5-6; clone size: -; CDR3 length: 14; J gene: TRBJ1-2
CDR3 DNA: TGCGCCAGCAGCTCCCAGCGTCGAGAGGCTGAGCAGTTCTTC; CDR3 protein: CASSSQRREAEQFF; D gene: -; V gene: TRBV5-1; clone size: -; CDR3 length: 14; J gene: TRBJ2-1
CDR3 DNA: TGTGCCAGCAGCAACCTTACAGGGAGAAATGAAAAACTGTTTTTT; CDR3 protein: CASSNLTGRNEKLFF; D gene: -; V gene: TRBV21-1; clone size: few; CDR3 length: 15; J gene: TRBJ1-4
CDR3 DNA: TGTGCCATCAGTGAGTCAGCAGGGGCTGGGGCCAACGTCCTGACTTTC; CDR3 protein: CAISESAGAGANVLTF; D gene: -; V gene: TRBV10-3; clone size: -; CDR3 length: 16; J gene: TRBJ2-6
CDR3 DNA: TGTGCCAGCAGCTTGCCGGGACAGGGCCAGGAGACCCAGTACTTC; CDR3 protein: CASSLPGQGQETQYF; D gene: TRBD1; V gene: TRBV5-5; clone size: -; CDR3 length: 15; J gene: TRBJ2-5
CDR3 DNA: TGTGCCAGCGAGGGCAGGGGCATGTCCTACGAGCAGTACTTC; CDR3 protein: CASEGRGMSYEQYF; D gene: -; V gene: TRBV25-1; clone size: once; CDR3 length: 14; J gene: TRBJ2-7
CDR3 DNA: TGTGCCATCAGTAGGACAGAGTTGAACACTGAAGCTTTCTTT; CDR3 protein: CAISRTELNTEAFF; D gene: -; V gene: TRBV10-3; clone size: few; CDR3 length: 14; J gene: TRBJ1-1
CDR3 DNA: TGTGCCAGCTCACCACCCCATGGACAGGGCTTCTCTGGAAACACCATATATTTT; CDR3 protein: CASSPPHGQGFSGNTIYF; D gene: TRBD1; V gene: TRBV18; clone size: -; CDR3 length: 18; J gene: TRBJ1-3
CDR3 DNA: TGTGCCAGCTCACCACGGAGGGACACTGAAGCTTTCTTT; CDR3 protein: CASSPRRDTEAFF; D gene: -; V gene: TRBV18; clone size: few; CDR3 length: 13; J gene: TRBJ1-1
CDR3 DNA: TGTGCCAGCACGATTTTTTCCGGGAGGCACTACGAGCAGTACTTC; CDR3 protein: CASTIFSGRHYEQYF; D gene: TRBD2; V gene: TRBV6-4; clone size: -; CDR3 length: 15; J gene: TRBJ2-7